This TCR beta chain was sequenced for a study of CD8+ T cells in alopecia areata. The CDR3 length is 13 residues. The V gene lost 4 bases and the J gene lost 0 bases, with 6 bases spanning the gap. Germline assignment: CDR1 MNHEY and CDR2 SVGAGI. RNA extraction was followed by reverse transcription into cDNA, which acted as the sequencing template. Clones were read by immunoSEQ multiplex PCR, and TCRdb kept only the in-frame ones, dropping some. Here the sample spans under 300,000 clones, 67% being singletons. Sequences were derived from CD4+ T cells sorted from blood, sampled at week 0. The rearrangement joins TRBV6-5 to TRBJ1-2; D not certain. The clonotype originates from a human donor with alopecia areata. The CDR3 DNA reads TGTGCCAGCAGTTGGACCGCTAACTATGGCTACACCTTC. This gives the protein CASSWTANYGYTF.